This T cell receptor (beta chain) appears in the sequencing data of a study of molecular identifiers for immune sequencing clone quantification. This clonotype was seen once. TCRdb ran MiXCR on the PCR reads and lists one entry per CDR3 protein. The table has about 510,000 distinct CDR3 sequences, 25% seen once; the top ten hold just over 0.75%. The sample consisted of naive CD8+ T cells from blood, with Jurkat cell RNA spiked in. Subset noted: FACS-sorted CD8+CD4-CCR7+CD45RA+ naive T cells. This sequence was found in a human donor in good health. Some libraries in this study had Jurkat cell RNA spiked in.

The chain's CDR3 is CASSMILAGDNEQFF. The CDR3 DNA reads as TGTGCCAGTAGTATGATTCTAGCGGGGGACAATGAGCAGTTCTTC. This sequence joins TRBV19 and TRBJ2-1, with TRBD2 identical over 10 bases. Germline values: CDR1 LNHDA, CDR2 SQIVND (reference sequence). The junction had 4 bases not matched to a gene; V was cut back by 3 bases and J by 5 bases. The CDR3 extends over 15 amino acids.